A single T cell receptor (beta chain) is shown here with its context. The antigen remains undetermined. The record originates from a study of shared clonotypes between healthy human individuals. Overall study context: Contributing individuals were two females and three males aged 18 to 49.

The V and J ends lost 3 bases and 5 bases respectively, with 11 bases between them. CDR1 and CDR2 from the germline V gene are SNHLY and FYNNEI. The CDR3 has 14 residues. Study results and caveats: It was the non-shared clonotypes that had lower generation probabilities than clonotypes shared by all four donors. Compared with memory subsets, naive subsets generally had larger estimated richness. The study found roughly 5% of naive CD4 clonotypes shared across a handful of donors.

Sequencing was performed with immunoSEQ multiplex PCR; in TCRdb, only in-frame clones are kept and a portion is missing. The table records roughly 660,000 clones, 90% of them present only once. The sequencing input was memory CD8+ T cells from PBMCs. Subset described: CD45RO+ cells pooled with CCR7-negative TemRA cells. This rearrangement joins TRBV2 to TRBJ2-1; D remains ambiguous. The sequence was obtained from a young man in good health. Some clones in this sample may be carry-over from other donors' samples. CDR3 nucleotide sequence: TGTGCCAGCAGTGACCCCAGGCTGGACAATGAGCAGTTCTTC. This translates into CASSDPRLDNEQFF.